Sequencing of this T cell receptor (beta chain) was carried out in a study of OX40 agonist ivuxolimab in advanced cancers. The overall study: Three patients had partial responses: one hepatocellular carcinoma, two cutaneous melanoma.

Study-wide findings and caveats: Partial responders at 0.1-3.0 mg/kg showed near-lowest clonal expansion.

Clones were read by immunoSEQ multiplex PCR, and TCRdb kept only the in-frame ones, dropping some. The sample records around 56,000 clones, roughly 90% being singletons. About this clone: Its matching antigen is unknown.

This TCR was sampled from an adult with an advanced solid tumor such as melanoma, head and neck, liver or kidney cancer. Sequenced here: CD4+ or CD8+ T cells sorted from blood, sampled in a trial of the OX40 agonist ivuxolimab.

The CDR3 region is CASSLSTGDTEAFF. The CDR3 DNA is TGCGCCAGCAGCCTATCGACAGGGGACACTGAAGCTTTCTTT. The V gene is TRBV4-1, the J gene TRBJ1-1; 8 bases line up with TRBD1. The junction had 4 bases not matched to a gene; V was cut back by 4 bases and J by 3 bases. CDR3 length: 14 residues. Germline CDR1 is MGHRA and CDR2 is YSYEKL.